This TCR beta chain was identified during a study of T cell repertoires and HLA-DP antigens. Each pre-culture CD4+ sample aimed for hundreds of thousands of T cell genomes at deep resolution. Profiled with immunoSEQ multiplex PCR; TCRdb holds only in-frame clones, not every one. Among almost 90,000 clones, roughly 86% were seen once, and the ten largest hold about 1.7%. Only one count was recorded for this clone. Its antigen remains unknown. V dropped 6 bases and J dropped 0 bases, with 6 bases sitting between them. CDR3 length: 12 amino acids. CDR1 is SNHLY and CDR2 is FYNNEI in the germline V gene. The chain combines TRBV2 with TRBJ2-7, with TRBD2 as a possible D gene (5 bases). This clonotype originated in a man aged 50-59 years in good health and CMV-seronegative. The sample was CD4+ T cells from PBMCs. CDR3 DNA: TGTGCCAGCAGGGGGAGCTCCTACGAGCAGTACTTC. Translation: CASRGSSYEQYF.